This TCR beta chain came from a study of beta chain features in type 1 diabetes. The investigators reverse transcribed all of the isolated RNA, so they sequenced expressed TCRB transcripts. Some clones are missing from TCRdb's copy, which holds only in-frame ones; the method was immunoSEQ multiplex PCR. The table lists hundreds of thousands of clones, about an eighth of them singletons. Sorted populations were all over 98% pure. Study-level points and caveats: A potential influence of HLA type upon TCRB rearrangement remained unresolved herein.

V shed 4 bases and J shed 5 bases, with 15 bases lying between them. This CDR3 is built from 14 residues. The V gene's germline CDR1 is SGDLS and CDR2 YYNGEE. As for this clone: Its antigen is unknown.

The TCR was taken from a woman in her late teens or twenties in good health. Sequenced sample: naive CD4+ T cells from blood. The chain combines TRBV9 with TRBJ2-5, with D perhaps matching TRBD2 (6 bases). As DNA, the CDR3 is TGTGCCAGCAGCCCGACTAGTTGGCGGGAGACCCAGTACTTC. It encodes CASSPTSWRETQYF.